This T cell receptor (beta chain) was obtained from a study of blood T cell repertoires in COVID-19. The data were produced by immunoSEQ multiplex PCR, yet TCRdb's version contains in-frame clones alone and is incomplete. The repertoire consists of fewer than 85,000 clones, with roughly 80% occurring once and the leading ten covering roughly 5%. Source material: peripheral blood. The clonotype originates from a woman aged 80 or over with active or convalescent COVID-19.

CDR3 protein: CASSLVSILNSNQPQHF. CDR3 nucleotide sequence: TGTGCCAGCAGTTTAGTCTCTATTTTGAATAGCAATCAGCCCCAGCATTTT. The chain recombines TRBV28 with TRBJ1-5; no clear D. Germline lookup yields CDR1 MDHEN and CDR2 SYDVKM. Trimming pared 2 bases from V and 0 bases from J, leaving 14 bases between. The CDR3 totals 17 residues.